Following are 20 T cell receptor beta chains from one sample sequenced in a study of CD8+CD57+ T cells in acquired aplastic anemia. Whoever was chosen for sequencing had shown CD8+CD57+ cell expansion by flow cytometry. Using genomic DNA as the template, TCR beta VDJ and CDR3 profiling was carried out. Each CDR3 protein is one row after TCRdb ran MiXCR on the reads. This sample has 150,000 to 180,000 distinct CDR3 sequences, with about 54% found just once. Sequencing used sorted CD4+, CD8+, or CD8+CD57+ T cells (not recorded which) from PBMCs. These receptors originate from a human donor with aplastic anemia.

This clonotype showed up many times. This chain connects TRBV7-8 to TRBJ1-2, with TRBD1 identical over 9 bases. Germline lookup yields CDR1 SGHVS and CDR2 FQNEAQ. V shed 4 bases and J 3 bases; nucleotides not matched to a gene: 3. The CDR3 is 14 amino acids. The CDR3 sequence: CASSWDRDYYGYTF. DNA of the CDR3: TGTGCCAGCAGCTGGGACAGGGATTACTATGGCTACACCTTC.

J is TRBJ2-7 and V is TRBV7-2; the match to TRBD1 covers 10 bases. Germline CDR1 reads SGHTA; CDR2 reads FQGNSA. Trimming removed 3 bases from V and 3 bases from J; junction bases left unmatched: 5. The CDR3 extends over 15 amino acids. DNA of the CDR3: TGTGCCAGCAGCTTGCTTGGGACAGGGGACTACGAGCAGTACTTC. Translated, it gives CASSLLGTGDYEQYF.

This clonotype was counted at least ten times. The chain is built from TRBV7-3 and TRBJ2-2, with 10 bases fitting TRBD1. With 1 base clipped from V and 6 bases from J, the junction kept 8 bases outside the gene matches. The CDR3 runs 17 residues. Germline CDR1 and CDR2: SGHTA and FQGTGA. CDR3 in amino acids: CASSLNRGQGIPGELFF. The CDR3 DNA reads as TGTGCCAGCAGCTTAAACAGGGGACAGGGGATTCCCGGGGAGCTGTTTTTT.

This clonotype showed up many times. The genes are TRBV7-2 and TRBJ2-3; a possible D gene is TRBD2 (5 bases). CDR1 and CDR2 from the germline V gene are SGHTA and FQGNSA. CDR3 size: 14 residues. Trimming left V 6 bases short and J 10 bases short, with 20 bases between. The CDR3 bases are TGTGCCAGCAGGGCAAGAGGACTCCTGGAGGCGCAGTATTTT. It codes for CASRARGLLEAQYF.

With regard to this clonotype: The junction does not match germline at one end; this may be a read error. The chain joins TRBV19 to TRBJ1-3; no firm D call. The germline CDR1 and CDR2 sequences are LNHDA and SQIVND (reference sequence). The CDR3 sequence is 15 residues long. CDR3 in amino acids: CASGIGSGPGNTIYF. CDR3 DNA: TGTGCCAGTGGTATTGGGTCCGGGCCTGGAAACACCATATATTTT.

The V gene is TRBV20-1, the J gene TRBJ2-7, with 8 bases aligning to TRBD2. The CDR3 loop spans 14 amino acids. V trimming: 1 base; J trimming: 4 bases; junction bases outside the gene matches: 6. Germline V lookup: CDR1 DFQATT, CDR2 SNEGSKA (reference sequence). The CDR3 nucleotides are TGCAGTGCTAGAGCCAGCGGGGGCCCATACGAGCAGTACTTC. This codes for CSARASGGPYEQYF.

A remark on this clonotype: A read error may account for a junction end that differs from germline. This sequence joins TRBV20-1 and TRBJ2-1; 7 positions match TRBD1. Per germline, CDR1 DFQATT and CDR2 SNEGSKA (reference sequence). The CDR3 covers 11 residues. The CDR3 sequence is CSARGGQAQNF. The CDR3 coding sequence is TGCAGTGCTAGGGGTGGACAGGCCCAAAACTTC.

V and J are TRBV19 and TRBJ2-5, with D tentatively TRBD1 (5 bases). Per the germline V gene, CDR1 is LNHDA and CDR2 is SQIVND (reference sequence). This CDR3 has 14 residues. V was shortened by 5 bases and J by 3 bases, with 13 bases between the two germline ends. The CDR3 region is CASSGTGREETQYF. The CDR3 bases are TGTGCCAGTAGTGGTACGGGCAGGGAAGAGACCCAGTACTTC.

This clonotype was detected only once. The chain has TRBV20-1 and TRBJ1-1; unclear D gene. In germline, CDR1 is DFQATT, CDR2 SNEGSKA (reference sequence). CDR3 length: 13 amino acids. The ends were cut back, 2 bases at V and 0 bases at J, with 7 bases in the middle. The CDR3 DNA follows: TGCAGTGCTAGATTGAACATGAACACTGAAGCTTTCTTT. Translation gives CSARLNMNTEAFF.

In this sample, this clonotype turned up many times. The rearrangement uses TRBV24-1 and TRBJ2-2; 7 bases fit TRBD2. The CDR3 is 17 amino acids. Germline V gives CDR1 KGHDR, CDR2 SFDVKD. J was trimmed by 4 bases and V by 7 bases; bases with no gene match: 14. CDR3 region: CATSQIGREFGTGELFF. The CDR3, as DNA: TGTGCCACCAGCCAGATCGGGCGGGAGTTTGGCACCGGGGAGCTGTTTTTT.

The V and J genes are TRBV24-1 and TRBJ1-3, with a possible D match to TRBD1 (5 bases). Germline V gene data show CDR1 as KGHDR and CDR2 as SFDVKD. The V and J ends lost 4 bases and 3 bases respectively, with 12 bases between them. This CDR3 region has 15 residues. The CDR3 loop reads CATSDPRDGGNTIYF. CDR3 DNA: TGTGCCACCAGTGACCCCCGGGACGGTGGAAACACCATATATTTT.

For this clonotype: A read error is possible here, since a much larger clone lies one base away. DNA of the CDR3: TGTGCCAGCAGCTTATCTACTGGACTCCTCGGAAACACCATATATTTT. It encodes CASSLSTGLLGNTIYF. The V call is TRBV11-2, the J call TRBJ1-3, with no clear D. V was clipped by 2 bases and J by 4 bases, with 15 bases between them. The CDR3 is made up of 16 amino acids. In germline, CDR1 is SGHAT, CDR2 FQNNGV.

CDR3 DNA sequence: TGTGCCAGCAGTTACCGACGGAGAGCTAACTATGGCTACACCTTC. This sequence encodes CASSYRRRANYGYTF. V gene TRBV6-5 combines with J gene TRBJ1-2; D call uncertain. Germline values: CDR1 MNHEY, CDR2 SVGAGI. The CDR3 is 15 amino acids. Trimming stripped 2 bases from V and 0 bases from J, with 10 bases between.

This clonotype was seen ten or more times. The chain links TRBV6-1 to TRBJ2-7, with 9 bases aligning to TRBD1. J was trimmed by 5 bases and V by 4 bases; bases with no gene match: 6. CDR3 length: 14 residues. Germline values: CDR1 MNHNS, CDR2 SASEGT. CDR3 residues: CASSGRDRANEQYF. The CDR3 nucleotides are TGTGCCAGCAGTGGCCGGGACAGGGCTAACGAGCAGTACTTC.

This clonotype was seen many times. The V gene is TRBV4-1, the J gene TRBJ2-7; tentatively, D is TRBD1 (6 bases). From germline, CDR1 is MGHRA and CDR2 YSYEKL. V was shortened by 2 bases and J by 5 bases, with 16 bases between the two germline ends. This CDR3 is 15 amino acids long. The CDR3 DNA follows: TGCGCCAGCAGCCAACTCAAAACAGGGCGCCACGAGCAGTACTTC. It encodes CASSQLKTGRHEQYF.

V and J are TRBV3-1 and TRBJ1-2, with 8 bases that match TRBD1. The junction had 8 bases not matched to a gene; V was cut back by 0 bases and J by 8 bases. This CDR3 has 15 amino acids. CDR1 and CDR2 (germline): LGHDT, YNNKEL (reference sequence). This chain's CDR3 is CASSQDLATGEGYTF. Here the CDR3 DNA reads TGTGCCAGCAGCCAAGACTTGGCGACAGGGGAGGGCTACACCTTC.

The rearrangement links TRBV7-6 to TRBJ2-2; D is possibly TRBD2 (5 bases). Trimming removed 5 bases from V and 4 bases from J, with 17 bases in between. Germline V gene lookup returns CDR1 SGHVS and CDR2 FNYEAQ. The CDR3 is 16 residues long. The CDR3 loop is CASSQDSLASTGELFF. CDR3 nucleotides: TGTGCCAGCAGCCAAGACTCCCTAGCCTCCACCGGGGAGCTGTTTTTT.

This chain links TRBV10-3 with TRBJ2-5, with D tentatively TRBD2 (6 bases). The CDR3 runs to 14 residues. V shed 10 bases and J shed 2 bases, with 17 bases lying between them. Germline values: CDR1 ENHRY, CDR2 SYGVKD. The CDR3 DNA reads TGTGCCAGCTCCTACCGGGACTTACAAGAGACCCAGTACTTC. Its translation: CASSYRDLQETQYF.

V and J are TRBV24-1 and TRBJ1-5; TRBD1 might be the D (5 bases). CDR3 size: 13 residues. CDR1 and CDR2 from the germline V gene are KGHDR and SFDVKD. Deletions cut 7 bases from V and 5 bases from J, with 11 bases between. CDR3 bases: TGTGCCACCAGCGGCAGGGCAGATCAGCCCCAGCATTTT. Protein product: CATSGRADQPQHF.

The J gene is TRBJ2-3, the V gene TRBV11-1; 9 nucleotides agree with TRBD1. V was clipped by 5 bases and J by 1 base; unmatched bases: 4. CDR3 size: 15 residues. Germline V gene lookup returns CDR1 SGHAT and CDR2 FQDESV (reference sequence). CDR3 DNA: TGTGCCAGCAGCCCCTGGACAGGGGGCACAGATACGCAGTATTTT. This encodes CASSPWTGGTDTQYF.